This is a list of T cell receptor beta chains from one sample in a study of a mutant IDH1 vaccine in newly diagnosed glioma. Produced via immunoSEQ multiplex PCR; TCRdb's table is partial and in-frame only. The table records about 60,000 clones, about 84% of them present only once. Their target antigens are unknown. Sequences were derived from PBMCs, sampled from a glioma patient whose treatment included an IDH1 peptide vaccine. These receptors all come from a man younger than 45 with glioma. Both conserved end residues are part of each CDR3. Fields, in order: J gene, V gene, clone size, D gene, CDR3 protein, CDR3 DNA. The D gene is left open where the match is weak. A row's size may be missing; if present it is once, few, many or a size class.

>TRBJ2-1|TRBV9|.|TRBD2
CASSETSGSYNEQFF
TGTGCCAGCAGCGAAACTAGCGGCTCCTACAATGAGCAGTTCTTC
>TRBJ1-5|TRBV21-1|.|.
CASSKGRPNQPQHF
TGTGCCAGCAGCAAAGGTCGTCCAAATCAGCCCCAGCATTTT
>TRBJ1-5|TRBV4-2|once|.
CASSQGLGQVGRGSEPQHF
TGTGCCAGCAGCCAAGGTTTGGGGCAGGTAGGTCGCGGTTCGGAGCCCCAGCATTTT
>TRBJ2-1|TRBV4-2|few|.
CASSAQQGGRYYNEQFF
TGTGCCAGCAGCGCCCAACAGGGTGGTCGGTACTACAATGAGCAGTTCTTC
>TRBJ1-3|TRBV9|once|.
CASSQAGSSGNTIYF
TGTGCCAGCAGCCAAGCCGGCAGTTCTGGAAACACCATATATTTT
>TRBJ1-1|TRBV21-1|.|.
CASTSLGAFF
TGTGCCAGCACCTCCCTAGGGGCTTTCTTT
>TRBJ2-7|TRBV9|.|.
CASSFNGLSYEQYF
TGTGCCAGCAGCTTCAACGGCCTCTCCTACGAGCAGTACTTC
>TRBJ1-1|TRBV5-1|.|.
CASSFDTGNTEAFF
TGCGCCAGCAGCTTTGATACAGGGAACACTGAAGCTTTCTTT
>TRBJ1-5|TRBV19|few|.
CASMGALDGLNQPQHF
TGTGCCAGTATGGGGGCCCTGGACGGCCTCAATCAGCCCCAGCATTTT
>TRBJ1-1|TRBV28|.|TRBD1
CASSSSGGLGNTEAFF
TGTGCCAGCAGTTCGTCAGGGGGCTTAGGGAACACTGAAGCTTTCTTT
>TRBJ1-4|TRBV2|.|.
CASRPEAGGKLFF
TGTGCCAGCAGGCCCGAAGCGGGGGGAAAACTGTTTTTT
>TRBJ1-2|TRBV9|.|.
CASSVEGVVTF
TGTGCCAGCAGCGTAGAAGGGGTGGTAACCTTC
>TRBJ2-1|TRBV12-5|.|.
CASGLDPEGREQFF
TGTGCTAGTGGTTTGGACCCCGAGGGCCGTGAGCAGTTCTTC
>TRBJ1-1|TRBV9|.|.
CASSVSGLGDTEAFF
TGTGCCAGCAGCGTGTCAGGCCTGGGGGACACTGAAGCTTTCTTT
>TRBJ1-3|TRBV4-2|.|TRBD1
CASSQPTGAGNTIYF
TGTGCCAGCAGCCAGCCCACAGGGGCTGGAAACACCATATATTTT
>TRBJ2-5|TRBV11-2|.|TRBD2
CASSLDRLAGEETQYF
TGTGCCAGCAGCTTAGACCGACTAGCGGGGGAAGAGACCCAGTACTTC
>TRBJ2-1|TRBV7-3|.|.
CASSLWGRGADEQFF
TGTGCCAGCAGCTTATGGGGTAGGGGAGCCGATGAGCAGTTCTTC
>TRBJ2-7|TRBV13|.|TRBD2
CASSLFRTSGYEQYF
TGTGCCAGCAGCTTATTCAGGACTAGCGGATACGAGCAGTACTTC
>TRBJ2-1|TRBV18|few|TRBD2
CASSPATSRNEQFF
TGTGCCAGCTCACCCGCGACTAGCCGCAATGAGCAGTTCTTC
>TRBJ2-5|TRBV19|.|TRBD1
CASSMARTGDLEETQYF
TGTGCCAGTAGTATGGCCCGGACAGGGGACCTGGAAGAGACCCAGTACTTC
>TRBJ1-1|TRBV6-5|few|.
CASRQGNTEAFF
TGTGCCAGCAGACAGGGAAACACTGAAGCTTTCTTT
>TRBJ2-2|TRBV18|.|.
CASSSATNTGELFF
TGTGCCAGCTCATCGGCCACGAACACCGGGGAGCTGTTTTTT
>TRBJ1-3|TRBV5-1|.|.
CASSLGSSNGGNTIYF
TGCGCCAGCAGCTTAGGGAGTTCCAACGGGGGAAACACCATATATTTT
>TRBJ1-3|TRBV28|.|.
CASGRGSFGNTIYF
TGTGCCAGCGGGCGGGGTTCGTTTGGAAACACCATATATTTT
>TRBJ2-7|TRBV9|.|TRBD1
CASSVDRGLGEQYF
TGTGCCAGCAGCGTCGACAGGGGGCTGGGCGAGCAGTACTTC
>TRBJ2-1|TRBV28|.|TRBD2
CASSLLGRRGDEQFF
TGTGCCAGCAGTTTATTGGGGCGGCGGGGGGATGAGCAGTTCTTC
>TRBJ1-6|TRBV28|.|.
CASSPPGGHNSPLHF
TGTGCCAGCAGCCCTCCGGGGGGGCATAATTCACCCCTCCACTTT
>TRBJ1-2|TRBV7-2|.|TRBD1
CASSPRQGHLYGYTF
TGTGCCAGCAGCCCGAGACAGGGACACCTCTATGGCTACACCTTC
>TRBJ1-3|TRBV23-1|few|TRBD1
CASPRGFSGNTIYF
TGCGCCAGCCCCAGGGGGTTCTCTGGAAACACCATATATTTT
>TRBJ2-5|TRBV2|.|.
CASNRGPETQYF
TGTGCCAGCAACCGGGGACCAGAGACCCAGTACTTC
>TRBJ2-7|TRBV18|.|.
CASSPGGSYEQYF
TGTGCCAGCTCACCCGGTGGTTCCTACGAGCAGTACTTC
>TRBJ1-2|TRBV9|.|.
CASSEDQRGSGDGYTF
TGTGCCAGCAGCGAGGACCAGAGGGGGAGCGGGGATGGCTACACCTTC
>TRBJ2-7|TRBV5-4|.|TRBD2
CASSELAGPYEQYF
TGTGCCAGCAGCGAACTAGCGGGGCCCTACGAGCAGTACTTC
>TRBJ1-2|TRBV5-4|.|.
CASSLVSGGGYTF
TGTGCCAGCAGCTTGGTTTCAGGCGGTGGCTACACCTTC
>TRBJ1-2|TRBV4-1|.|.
CASSQESGLLGGYTF
TGCGCCAGCAGCCAAGAGAGCGGCCTTTTGGGCGGCTACACCTTC
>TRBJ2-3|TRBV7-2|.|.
CASSLVGLNTDTQYF
TGTGCCAGCAGCTTAGTGGGACTGAACACAGATACGCAGTATTTT
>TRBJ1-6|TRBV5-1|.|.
CASSLETRSPLHF
TGCGCCAGCAGCTTGGAGACCCGTTCACCCCTCCACTTT
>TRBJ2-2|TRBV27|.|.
CASSLSPTGANTGELFF
TGTGCCAGCAGTTTATCCCCCACCGGAGCGAACACCGGGGAGCTGTTTTTT
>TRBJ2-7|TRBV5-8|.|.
CASSFSYEQYF
TGTGCCAGCAGCTTCTCCTACGAGCAGTACTTC
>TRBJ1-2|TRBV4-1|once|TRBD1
CASSHPSTGAGGYTF
TGCGCCAGCAGCCACCCCTCGACAGGGGCGGGGGGCTACACCTTC
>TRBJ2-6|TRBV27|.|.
CASSQYGQGNVLTF
TGTGCCAGCAGTCAGTACGGGCAGGGCAACGTCCTGACTTTC
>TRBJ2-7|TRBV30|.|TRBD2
CALSGTSYEQYF
TGTGCCTTAAGCGGGACCTCCTACGAGCAGTACTTC
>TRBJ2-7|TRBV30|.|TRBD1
CAWSAGRGYEQYF
TGTGCCTGGAGTGCTGGCAGGGGGTACGAGCAGTACTTC
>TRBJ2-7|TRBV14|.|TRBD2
CASSLWTSGRPEQYF
TGTGCCAGCAGCCTATGGACTAGCGGGAGGCCCGAGCAGTACTTC
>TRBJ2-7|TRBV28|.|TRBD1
CASSLRDRGYEQYF
TGTGCCAGCAGTTTAAGGGACAGGGGCTACGAGCAGTACTTC
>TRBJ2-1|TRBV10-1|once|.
CASSETPNTYNEQFF
TGCGCCAGCAGTGAGACTCCCAATACCTACAATGAGCAGTTCTTC
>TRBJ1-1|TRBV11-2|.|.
CASSLHMNTEAFF
TGTGCCAGCAGCTTACACATGAACACTGAAGCTTTCTTT
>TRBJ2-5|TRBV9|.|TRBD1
CASSVTTGVRETQYF
TGTGCCAGCAGCGTGACGACAGGGGTCAGAGAGACCCAGTACTTC
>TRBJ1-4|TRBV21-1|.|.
CASSILWDRETNEKLFF
TGTGCCAGCAGCATCCTATGGGACAGGGAAACTAATGAAAAACTGTTTTTT
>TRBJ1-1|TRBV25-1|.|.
CASSRGGYTEAFF
TGTGCCAGCAGTAGGGGAGGTTACACTGAAGCTTTCTTT
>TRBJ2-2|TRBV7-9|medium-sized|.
CASSLATENTGELFF
TGTGCCAGCAGCTTGGCGACAGAGAACACCGGGGAGCTGTTTTTT
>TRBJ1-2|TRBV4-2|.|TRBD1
CASSQEKGAFTNGYTF
TGTGCCAGCAGCCAAGAAAAGGGGGCTTTTACTAATGGCTACACCTTC
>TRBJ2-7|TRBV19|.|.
CASSGVRAEQYF
TGTGCCAGTAGTGGAGTTCGGGCCGAGCAGTACTTC
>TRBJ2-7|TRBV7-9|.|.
CASSLEDSSVYSYEQYF
TGTGCCAGCAGCTTAGAAGACAGCTCAGTATACTCCTACGAGCAGTACTTC
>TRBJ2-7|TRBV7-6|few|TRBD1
CASSSLRDRASEQYF
TGTGCCAGCAGCTCACTCCGGGACAGGGCGAGCGAGCAGTACTTC
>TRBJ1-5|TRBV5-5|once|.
CASSLGSGSRNQPQHF
TGTGCCAGCAGCTTGGGGTCCGGGTCACGCAATCAGCCCCAGCATTTT
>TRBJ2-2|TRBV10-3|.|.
CAISEEGPANTGELFF
TGTGCCATCAGTGAGGAGGGTCCAGCGAACACCGGGGAGCTGTTTTTT
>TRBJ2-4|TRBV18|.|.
CASSPPSGQNIQYF
TGTGCCAGCTCACCACCGTCGGGACAAAACATTCAGTACTTC